This TCR beta chain is from a study of cytomegalovirus exposure and HLA in healthy donors. Study findings and constraints: Later analysis showed most CMV-associated TCR beta chains appearing HLA-restricted.

Use of 60 Vbeta and 13 Jbeta primers characterized the PCR. Only in-frame clones appear in the TCRdb table, and some are missing; sequencing was by immunoSEQ multiplex PCR. The table has approximately 170,000 clones, roughly 65% seen once. The ends were cut back, 6 bases at V and 5 bases at J, with 10 bases in the middle. CDR1 and CDR2 (germline): MDHEN, SYDVKM. The CDR3 extends over 12 amino acids. Remarks on this clone: Its antigen is not known.

The V gene is TRBV28, the J gene TRBJ1-1; D gene ambiguous. What was sequenced was PBMCs. This TCR was sampled from a man younger than 35 in good health and CMV-seropositive. In DNA, the CDR3 is TGTGCCAGCAGCCTGACTAGGACTGAAGCTTTCTTT. Amino acid sequence: CASSLTRTEAFF.